Shown below are 32 T cell receptor beta chains from a single sample sequenced in a study of T cell changes during pregnancy in multiple sclerosis. Generated by immunoSEQ multiplex PCR, the TCRdb table keeps only in-frame clones and is missing some. The sample shows 35,000 or so clones, around 92% of them seen only once. This specimen was CD4+ T cells from peripheral blood mononuclear cells, taken after pregnancy. The receptors originated from a female donor with multiple sclerosis, enrolled in a pregnancy study.

CDR3: CASGTGPTRQLTTGELFF. As DNA, the CDR3 is TGTGCCAGTGGTACAGGACCGACTAGGCAGCTGACCACCGGGGAGCTGTTTTTT. The chain recombines TRBV19 with TRBJ2-2; possibly TRBD2 for D (6 bases). Germline CDR1 LNHDA, CDR2 SQIVND (reference sequence). Trimming pared 8 bases from V and 4 bases from J, leaving 26 bases between. CDR3 size: 18 residues.

The J gene is TRBJ1-4, the V gene TRBV6-1; perhaps TRBD1 as D (6 bases). Germline CDR1 reads MNHNS; CDR2 reads SASEGT. The length of the CDR3 is 15 residues. V dropped 4 bases and J dropped 1 base, with 10 bases sitting between them. CDR3 region: CASSGKDRTNEKLFF. The DNA of the CDR3 is TGTGCCAGCAGTGGAAAGGACAGAACTAATGAAAAACTGTTTTTT.

About this clone: Other DNA sequences in the same sample also yield this CDR3. The chain joins TRBV25-1 to TRBJ2-1; D might be TRBD1 (7 bases). Germline CDR1 is MGHDK and CDR2 is SYGVNS. The CDR3 has 16 amino acids. Trimming stripped 4 bases from V and 4 bases from J, with 17 bases between. The DNA for the CDR3 is TGTGCCAGCAGTGTTCAGGGGGGACAGCTTTACAATGAGCAGTTCTTC. Protein product: CASSVQGGQLYNEQFF.

The J gene is TRBJ2-2, the V gene TRBV28; 11 nucleotides line up with TRBD2. CDR3 size: 15 residues. Trimming at V came to 8 bases and at J to 6 bases, leaving 8 bases not matched to a gene. CDR1 is MDHEN, CDR2 SYDVKM, per germline. CDR3 sequence reads: CASCLAGGLAGELFF. The CDR3 DNA follows: TGTGCCAGCTGCTTAGCGGGAGGGCTCGCCGGGGAGCTGTTTTTT.

The sample holds a few counts of this clone. The rearrangement links TRBV6-1 to TRBJ1-5; D is uncertain. V was pared by 1 base and J by 6 bases, with 7 bases between. Germline V gene sequence: CDR1 MNHNS, CDR2 SASEGT. The CDR3 is 13 amino acids. The CDR3 sequence: CASSEGWAQPQHF. The CDR3 nucleotides are TGTGCCAGCAGTGAAGGTTGGGCTCAGCCCCAGCATTTT.

V and J are TRBV6-1 and TRBJ2-1; D is unresolved. V was clipped by 6 bases and J by 9 bases, with 9 bases between them. CDR3 length equals 11 residues. CDR1 MNHNS and CDR2 SASEGT come from the germline V gene. Here the CDR3 reads CASRGEVEQFF. Written as DNA, the CDR3 is TGTGCCAGCAGGGGCGAAGTTGAGCAGTTCTTC.

The chain uses TRBV7-9 and TRBJ2-3, with 9 bases identical to TRBD2. J lost 0 bases, V lost 4 bases, and 5 bases had no gene match. The CDR3 spans 16 residues. Looked up from germline, CDR1 is SEHNR and CDR2 is FQNEAQ (reference sequence). The CDR3: CASSSRLAASTDTQYF. The CDR3 DNA reads as TGTGCCAGCAGCTCAAGACTAGCGGCCAGCACAGATACGCAGTATTTT.

This sequence joins TRBV5-1 and TRBJ2-1; D unresolved. Germline V gene lookup returns CDR1 SGHRS and CDR2 YFSETQ. This CDR3 spans 12 amino acids. V was clipped by 2 bases and J by 7 bases, with 7 bases between them. CDR3 nucleotides: TGCGCCAGCAGCTTAAGGCGGAATGAGCAGTTCTTC. Encoded protein: CASSLRRNEQFF.

This chain connects TRBV10-3 to TRBJ2-3, with a possible D match to TRBD1 (5 bases). There are 15 residues in the CDR3. Trimming removed 10 bases from V and 0 bases from J, with 17 bases in between. The germline gives CDR1 ENHRY, CDR2 SYGVKD. The CDR3 nucleotides are TGTGCCACTACCCGACAGCGTTCTAGCACAGATACGCAGTATTTT. This translates into CATTRQRSSTDTQYF.

The chain uses TRBV5-5 and TRBJ1-5; no firm D call. The CDR3 is 14 amino acids. Per the germline V gene, CDR1 is SGHKS and CDR2 is YYEKEE (reference sequence). V was shortened by 0 bases and J by 5 bases, with 9 bases between the two germline ends. DNA for the CDR3: TGTGCCAGCAGCTTGGGGGCTGGCGATCAGCCCCAGCATTTT. Translation gives CASSLGAGDQPQHF.

This clone was seen just once. The rearrangement uses TRBV6-1 and TRBJ2-1; 15 nucleotides line up with TRBD2. Germline V gives CDR1 MNHNS, CDR2 SASEGT. The CDR3 has 18 amino acids. V shed 4 bases and J 8 bases; nucleotides not matched to a gene: 12. The CDR3 loop is CASSVIGTSGGPGYEQFF. CDR3 coding DNA: TGTGCCAGCAGTGTGATTGGGACTAGCGGGGGGCCGGGGTATGAGCAGTTCTTC.

This chain connects TRBV10-3 to TRBJ2-2; D is undetermined. Germline V lookup: CDR1 ENHRY, CDR2 SYGVKD. This CDR3 comprises 14 residues. V lost 10 bases and J 0 bases, leaving 12 bases between the germline ends. CDR3 nucleotide sequence: TGTGCCACGAGGAGCCTGACGAACACCGGGGAGCTGTTTTTT. Its protein is CATRSLTNTGELFF.

V is TRBV7-2 and J is TRBJ1-1; 11 bases fit TRBD1. Germline trimming cut 4 bases from V and 5 bases from J; bases unmatched to any gene: 18. This CDR3 has 19 amino acids. Germline values: CDR1 SGHTA, CDR2 FQGNSA. The chain's CDR3 is CASSSTERTGGVKRTEAFF. The CDR3 region has the DNA TGTGCCAGCAGCTCCACAGAGAGGACAGGGGGCGTTAAGAGAACTGAAGCTTTCTTT.

Notes on this clone: One junction end disagrees with the germline gene, perhaps due to a read error. The rearrangement links TRBV27 to TRBJ2-5; tentative D call: TRBD1 (5 bases). The CDR3 extends over 13 amino acids. Germline V gene data show CDR1 as MNHEY and CDR2 as SMNVEV (reference sequence). As DNA, the CDR3 is TGTGCCAGCGGTTTCGGACATGGGGAGACCCAGTACTTC. Translating gives CASGFGHGETQYF.

This clone was observed once. V is TRBV7-2 and J is TRBJ1-5; no firm D call. Germline lookup yields CDR1 SGHTA and CDR2 FQGNSA. The V end lost 1 base, the J end lost 5 bases, and 12 bases lay between the germline ends. The CDR3 sequence is 15 residues long. CDR3 DNA: TGTGCCAGCAGCTTAGTTAACAGACCCCATCAGCCCCAGCATTTT. Protein: CASSLVNRPHQPQHF.

The genes are TRBV27 and TRBJ2-1; TRBD1 agrees at 8 bases. The length of the CDR3 is 12 residues. The ends lost 2 bases at V and 14 bases at J; junction bases unmatched: 5. The V gene's germline CDR1 is MNHEY and CDR2 SMNVEV (reference sequence). DNA of the CDR3: TGTGCCAGCAGTTTACTGACAGGGGTGGAGTTCTTC. It is translated as CASSLLTGVEFF.

The chain uses TRBV7-3 and TRBJ1-1; 9 positions agree with TRBD1. Germline V CDR1 and CDR2: SGHTA, FQGTGA. V shed 1 base and J 5 bases; nucleotides not matched to a gene: 5. The CDR3 runs 15 residues. The CDR3 DNA reads TGTGCCAGCAGCTTAATGACAGGGGGGACGACTGAAGCTTTCTTT. Translated: CASSLMTGGTTEAFF.

This clone has a single count. The chain employs TRBV28 and TRBJ1-5, with 9 nucleotides matching TRBD1. Germline V gene data show CDR1 as MDHEN and CDR2 as SYDVKM. V dropped 4 bases and J dropped 5; count of bases not matched to a gene: 6. The CDR3 spans 15 residues. CDR3 DNA sequence: TGTGCCAGCAGTTCTGGGGGACAGGGTGATCAGCCCCAGCATTTT. The encoded protein is CASSSGGQGDQPQHF.

Only a few counts were recorded for this clone. V usage is TRBV28 and J usage is TRBJ2-4; unclear D gene. The CDR3 runs 14 residues. V dropped 5 bases and J dropped 1 base, with 9 bases sitting between them. Germline loops: CDR1 MDHEN, CDR2 SYDVKM. CDR3 sequence reads: CASSLAGAKNIQYF. Written as DNA, the CDR3 is TGTGCCAGCAGTCTTGCAGGCGCCAAAAACATTCAGTACTTC. Together with reference TRBV28 and TRBJ2-4, the CDR3 gives the full variable domain: DVKVTQSSRYLVKRTGEKVFLECVQDMDHENMFWYRQDPGLGLRLIYFSYDVKMKEKGDIPEGYSVSREKKERFSLILESASTNQTSMYLCASSLAGAKNIQYFGAGTRLSVL.

The rearrangement uses TRBV5-8 and TRBJ2-3; D gene ambiguous. The V gene's germline CDR1 is SGHTS and CDR2 YDEGEE. This CDR3 spans 12 amino acids. Trimming took off 0 bases at V and 5 bases at J, with 4 bases between the two ends. The chain's CDR3 is CASSLELDTQYF. The CDR3 DNA sequence: TGTGCCAGCAGCTTGGAACTAGATACGCAGTATTTT.

The chain uses TRBV9 and TRBJ1-4; possibly TRBD1 for D (6 bases). The V and J ends lost 5 bases and 10 bases respectively, with 21 bases between them. The CDR3 has 15 amino acids. The germline gives CDR1 SGDLS, CDR2 YYNGEE. CDR3 in amino acids: CASSEYAGEFGKLFF. Written as DNA, the CDR3 is TGTGCCAGCAGTGAGTACGCAGGGGAATTCGGAAAACTGTTTTTT.

CDR3 in DNA: TGTGCCAGCAGCTTAATTGGGGTAGCGGCCTACAATGAGCAGTTCTTC. Amino acids: CASSLIGVAAYNEQFF. This chain uses TRBV7-3 with TRBJ2-1; tentative D call: TRBD2 (6 bases). CDR1 and CDR2 from the germline V gene are SGHTA and FQGTGA. V was cut by 1 base and J by 2 bases, with 12 bases left in between. The CDR3 covers 16 residues.

The V call is TRBV18, the J call TRBJ1-6, with 7 positions matching TRBD1. Trimming took 4 bases from V and 2 from J; bases not matched to a gene: 8. This CDR3 is built from 17 residues. Looked up from germline, CDR1 is KGHSH and CDR2 is LQKENI. CDR3 region: CASSRDRASAYNSPLHF. CDR3 coding DNA: TGTGCCAGCTCACGTGACAGGGCAAGCGCCTATAATTCACCCCTCCACTTT.

The rearrangement uses TRBV6-1 and TRBJ2-3; 12 positions match TRBD2. Germline V CDR1 and CDR2: MNHNS, SASEGT. Trimming at V came to 4 bases and at J to 5 bases, leaving 10 bases not matched to a gene. This CDR3 comprises 17 residues. Here the CDR3 reads CASSARTSGAPGDTQYF. Written as DNA, the CDR3 is TGTGCCAGCAGTGCGCGGACTAGCGGGGCGCCGGGAGATACGCAGTATTTT.

The chain combines TRBV18 with TRBJ1-4, with D uncertain. V lost 6 bases to trimming and J lost 6 bases, with 23 bases between them. This CDR3 has 17 amino acids. Germline CDR1 is KGHSH and CDR2 is LQKENI. CDR3: CASSPRGVSTRDEKLFF. In nucleotides, the CDR3 is TGTGCCAGCTCTCCTCGGGGAGTCAGCACCCGCGATGAAAAACTGTTTTTT.

V is TRBV27 and J is TRBJ2-2, with D possibly being TRBD2 (5 bases). Trimming took off 5 bases at V and 0 bases at J, with 10 bases between the two ends. CDR1 is MNHEY and CDR2 is SMNVEV in the germline V gene (reference sequence). The CDR3 is made up of 15 amino acids. The CDR3 reads CASSASGANTGELFF. CDR3 nucleotides: TGTGCCAGCAGTGCGAGCGGCGCGAACACCGGGGAGCTGTTTTTT.

The chain is built from TRBV5-1 and TRBJ2-5; possibly TRBD2 for D (7 bases). This CDR3 comprises 15 residues. Germline V gene data show CDR1 as SGHRS and CDR2 as YFSETQ. V was shortened by 1 base and J by 3 bases, with 13 bases between the two germline ends. The CDR3 protein is CASSLTGRVEETQYF. In DNA form, the CDR3 reads TGCGCCAGCAGCTTGACAGGGAGGGTGGAAGAGACCCAGTACTTC.

The chain joins TRBV11-2 to TRBJ1-1; tentatively, D is TRBD1 (6 bases). Germline lookup yields CDR1 SGHAT and CDR2 FQNNGV. This CDR3 is built from 14 residues. The V and J ends lost 2 bases and 3 bases respectively, with 10 bases between them. Here the CDR3 DNA reads TGTGCCAGCAGCTTACCAGGGGCAGACACTGAAGCTTTCTTT. It codes for CASSLPGADTEAFF.

The chain employs TRBV5-1 and TRBJ2-3, with TRBD1 matching 11 bases. Germline assignment: CDR1 SGHRS and CDR2 YFSETQ. The CDR3 loop spans 18 amino acids. The J segment lost 2 bases and the V segment lost 2 bases, leaving 10 bases of the junction unmatched. The CDR3 region is CASSLGQGARPTTDTQYF. The CDR3 DNA is TGCGCCAGCAGCTTAGGACAGGGGGCGCGTCCGACCACAGATACGCAGTATTTT.

This chain joins TRBV5-1 and TRBJ2-1, with TRBD2 as a possible D gene (5 bases). There are 16 residues in the CDR3. From germline, CDR1 is SGHRS and CDR2 YFSETQ. The V gene lost 1 base and the J gene lost 3 bases, with 14 bases spanning the gap. The CDR3 coding sequence is TGCGCCAGCAGCTTGACCGACTCGGGGAACTACAATGAGCAGTTCTTC. Translating it yields CASSLTDSGNYNEQFF.

V is TRBV19 and J is TRBJ1-5; the D gene is possibly TRBD1 (5 bases). The germline gives CDR1 LNHDA, CDR2 SQIVND (reference sequence). This CDR3 region has 13 residues. Trimming removed 7 bases from V and 4 bases from J, with 11 bases in between. The CDR3 DNA reads as TGTGCCAGTACGGCAGGGAAGAATCAGCCCCAGCATTTT. Translated: CASTAGKNQPQHF.

V gene TRBV27 combines with J gene TRBJ2-7; 8 nucleotides match TRBD1. Germline CDR1 is MNHEY and CDR2 is SMNVEV (reference sequence). Trimming at V came to 2 bases and at J to 4 bases, leaving 7 bases not matched to a gene. This CDR3 spans 15 amino acids. This CDR3 is CASSLMGGQGYEQYF. As DNA, the CDR3 is TGTGCCAGCAGTTTAATGGGTGGACAGGGATACGAGCAGTACTTC.